This T cell receptor (beta chain) was sequenced during a study of CXCR4 blockade with PD-1 therapy in pancreatic cancer. Deletions cut 4 bases from V and 0 bases from J, with 7 bases between. This CDR3 spans 13 amino acids. Germline CDR1 and CDR2: MDHEN and SYDVKM. Method: immunoSEQ multiplex PCR; TCRdb's copy keeps in-frame clones and lacks some. The repertoire holds under 20,000 clones, with over 60% as singletons. The chain combines TRBV28 with TRBJ2-7; D is uncertain. This receptor was obtained from a human donor with pancreatic ductal adenocarcinoma. Specimen: tumor tissue. The CDR3 is CASSSEYSYEQYF. The CDR3 region has the DNA TGTGCCAGCAGTTCAGAATACTCCTACGAGCAGTACTTC.